This entry lists 5 T cell receptor beta chains sequenced from one sample in a study of T cells in tuberculosis. The time point here: new active TB diagnosis, blood taken before or within 7 days of starting treatment. Clones were sequenced by immunoSEQ multiplex PCR, and TCRdb holds only the in-frame ones, with some missing. The table records 40,000 or so clones, roughly 94% of them present only once. The sequencing here drew on PBMCs, taken at tuberculosis diagnosis. These TCRs come from an adult with tuberculosis.

This clone has only a few counts. The chain is built from TRBV30 and TRBJ1-2, with TRBD1 as a possible D gene (5 bases). V dropped 0 bases and J dropped 10 bases, with 9 bases sitting between them. CDR1 is GTSNPN, CDR2 SVGIG, per germline (reference sequence). The CDR3 totals 11 residues. CDR3 nucleotide sequence: TGTGCCTGGAGTGTGGAAGGGGTCTACACCTTC. This codes for CAWSVEGVYTF. Looking up the rest from reference TRBV30 and TRBJ1-2 gives the full variable domain: SQTIHQWPATLVQPVGSPLSLECTVEGTSNPNLYWYRQAAGRGLQLLFYSVGIGQISSEVPQNLSASRPQDRQFILSSKKLLLSDSGFYLCAWSVEGVYTFGSGTRLTVV.

This clone was recorded only once. This chain uses TRBV30 with TRBJ1-1, with a tentative D call TRBD1 (5 bases). V lost 3 bases and J lost 5, with 16 bases in between. Germline V gene sequence: CDR1 GTSNPN, CDR2 SVGIG (reference sequence). The CDR3 has 14 amino acids. CDR3 sequence (DNA): TGTGCCTGGAGCGGTACATCAGGGTTAACTGAAGCTTTCTTT. Protein: CAWSGTSGLTEAFF.

The V call is TRBV9, the J call TRBJ2-1; 10 bases map to TRBD2. CDR3 length: 15 residues. J was trimmed by 9 bases and V by 4 bases; bases with no gene match: 10. The germline V gene has CDR1 SGDLS and CDR2 YYNGEE. DNA for the CDR3: TGTGCCAGCAGCCCACGGACTAGCGGTAGTGGTGAGCAGTTCTTC. Protein: CASSPRTSGSGEQFF. Looking up the rest from reference TRBV9 and TRBJ2-1 gives the full variable domain: DSGVTQTPKHLITATGQRVTLRCSPRSGDLSVYWYQQSLDQGLQFLIQYYNGEERAKGNILERFSAQQFPDLHSELNLSSLELGDSALYFCASSPRTSGSGEQFFGPGTRLTVL.

A note on this clone: One end of the junction is discordant with germline, which a read error may explain. The chain has TRBV5-8 and TRBJ2-7; weak D call: TRBD1 (6 bases). Looked up from germline, CDR1 is SGHTS and CDR2 is YDEGEE. The CDR3 runs to 12 residues. The CDR3 reads CASSLVRDNGFF. DNA for the CDR3: TGTGCCAGCAGCTTGGTCCGGGACAATGGGTTCTTC.

CDR3 amino acids: CASSVGGAPETQYF. DNA for the CDR3: TGTGCCAGCAGCGTCGGGGGGGCCCCGGAGACCCAGTACTTC. V is TRBV7-2 and J is TRBJ2-5, with 8 bases matching TRBD2. Germline CDR1 is SGHTA and CDR2 is FQGNSA. The V segment lost 5 bases and the J segment 5 bases; nucleotides outside the gene matches: 7. The CDR3 consists of 14 residues.